The 24 T cell receptor beta chains presented below share a single source sample, sequenced in a study of PD-L1 blockade in urothelial cancer. Profiling relied on immunoSEQ multiplex PCR, and the TCRdb table lists in-frame clones only, not all of them. The data show 70,000 to 75,000 clones, roughly 84% seen once. Time point here: pretreatment peripheral blood. Sequencing used PBMCs, obtained around atezolizumab (anti-PD-L1) treatment. Receptor source: a woman aged 70-85 years with urothelial cancer.

The chain joins TRBV13 to TRBJ1-1; no reliable D call. The germline V gene has CDR1 PRHDT and CDR2 FYEKMQ (reference sequence). Trimming pared 6 bases from V and 4 bases from J, leaving 18 bases between. The CDR3 consists of 15 residues. The CDR3, as DNA: TGTGCCAGCAGTCCTAGTCCGGGAGCCGGCACTGAAGCTTTCTTT. As protein: CASSPSPGAGTEAFF.

The chain recombines TRBV2 with TRBJ1-2, with TRBD1 matching over 8 bases. Unmatched junction bases numbered 7, after V lost 6 bases and J lost 4 bases. CDR3 length equals 14 residues. The V gene's germline CDR1 is SNHLY and CDR2 FYNNEI. The CDR3, as DNA: TGTGCCAGCAGCCTAGGACAGGGTAGCTATGGCTACACCTTC. It is translated as CASSLGQGSYGYTF.

This clone was detected once. The V call is TRBV6-6, the J call TRBJ1-2; D not resolved. The CDR3 contains 11 residues. The germline V gene has CDR1 MNHNY and CDR2 SVGAGI (reference sequence). Trimming left V 3 bases short and J 13 bases short, with 12 bases between. The DNA of the CDR3 is TGTGCCAGCAGTTATGGGCGTCTGGGCACCTTC. Translation: CASSYGRLGTF.

The gene calls are TRBV7-9 and TRBJ2-2; 8 positions match TRBD2. The ends lost 3 bases at V and 5 bases at J; junction bases unmatched: 8. Germline V gives CDR1 SEHNR, CDR2 FQNEAQ (reference sequence). The CDR3 runs to 16 residues. This CDR3 is CASSFGTSIGTGELFF. The CDR3 DNA reads TGTGCCAGCAGCTTTGGGACTAGTATAGGTACCGGGGAGCTGTTTTTT.

The V and J genes are TRBV10-3 and TRBJ2-3; TRBD1 matches 8 bases. This CDR3 is 15 amino acids long. Per germline, CDR1 ENHRY and CDR2 SYGVKD. J gave up 7 bases and V 2 bases, and 8 bases lay outside the gene matches. The chain's CDR3 is CAISEGTGFGNTQYF. The CDR3 DNA follows: TGTGCCATCAGTGAGGGGACAGGTTTTGGAAATACGCAGTATTTT.

The V gene is TRBV19, the J gene TRBJ2-1; D perhaps matches TRBD2 (5 bases). Germline lookup yields CDR1 LNHDA and CDR2 SQIVND (reference sequence). The length of the CDR3 is 13 residues. Trimming shortened V by 5 bases and J by 4 bases, and 9 bases separated the two germline ends. In nucleotides, the CDR3 is TGTGCCAGTAGTCTCGGACTTTACAATGAGCAGTTCTTC. It codes for CASSLGLYNEQFF.

V and J are TRBV5-5 and TRBJ1-3, with D hard to call. The germline gives CDR1 SGHKS, CDR2 YYEKEE (reference sequence). There are 15 residues in the CDR3. Trimming stripped 2 bases from V and 0 bases from J, with 9 bases between. CDR3 sequence reads: CASSFSPFSGNTIYF. Written as DNA, the CDR3 is TGTGCCAGCAGCTTCTCCCCTTTCTCTGGAAACACCATATATTTT.

The J gene is TRBJ1-5, the V gene TRBV9; the D gene is possibly TRBD1 (5 bases). The CDR3 is 15 residues long. The V end lost 2 bases, the J end lost 3 bases, and 12 bases lay between the germline ends. The germline CDR1 and CDR2 sequences are SGDLS and YYNGEE. The CDR3 protein is CASSVQGLVNQPQHF. CDR3 sequence (DNA): TGTGCCAGCAGCGTTCAGGGATTAGTCAATCAGCCCCAGCATTTT. The full variable domain, rest sourced from reference TRBV9 and TRBJ1-5, is DSGVTQTPKHLITATGQRVTLRCSPRSGDLSVYWYQQSLDQGLQFLIQYYNGEERAKGNILERFSAQQFPDLHSELNLSSLELGDSALYFCASSVQGLVNQPQHFGDGTRLSIL.

CDR3 region: CASSPGTGGIYEQYF. The CDR3 DNA reads TGTGCCAGCAGTCCCGGGACAGGGGGAATCTACGAGCAGTACTTC. The chain joins TRBV27 to TRBJ2-7, with TRBD1 matching 11 bases. Trimming removed 5 bases from V and 3 bases from J; junction bases left unmatched: 6. The length of the CDR3 is 15 residues. CDR1 and CDR2 (germline): MNHEY, SMNVEV (reference sequence).

The chain combines TRBV29-1 with TRBJ2-5, with D unclear. The CDR3 sequence is 10 residues long. V was shortened by 7 bases and J by 4 bases, with 7 bases between the two germline ends. Germline lookup yields CDR1 SQVTM and CDR2 ANQGSEA. CDR3 nucleotides: TGCAGCGCCGGTTTAGAGACCCAGTACTTC. This gives the protein CSAGLETQYF. The full variable domain, rest sourced from reference TRBV29-1 and TRBJ2-5, is SAVISQKPSRDICQRGTSLTIQCQVDSQVTMMFWYRQQPGQSLTLIATANQGSEATYESGFVIDKFPISRPNLTFSTLTVSNMSPEDSSIYLCSAGLETQYFGPGTRLLVL.

This sequence joins TRBV5-4 and TRBJ2-3; a possible D gene is TRBD2 (7 bases). Per the germline V gene, CDR1 is SGHNT and CDR2 is YYREEE (reference sequence). Trimming shortened V by 3 bases and J by 2 bases, and 16 bases separated the two germline ends. The CDR3 contains 16 residues. The CDR3 sequence is CASSSKAGAFTDTQYF. The CDR3 DNA follows: TGTGCCAGCAGCTCCAAGGCGGGGGCCTTCACAGATACGCAGTATTTT.

This clone occurred a few times. The gene calls are TRBV27 and TRBJ2-7; 7 bases are a match to TRBD1. This CDR3 contains 13 residues. Germline V gives CDR1 MNHEY, CDR2 SMNVEV (reference sequence). J was trimmed by 0 bases and V by 5 bases; bases with no gene match: 1. Here the CDR3 reads CASSRDSSYEQYF. The CDR3 DNA sequence: TGTGCCAGCAGTCGGGACAGCTCCTACGAGCAGTACTTC.

The chain joins TRBV10-1 to TRBJ1-5; 11 nucleotides align to TRBD1. CDR3 length: 14 amino acids. V was clipped by 6 bases and J by 3 bases; unmatched bases: 1. Germline assignment: CDR1 WNHNN and CDR2 SYGVQD (reference sequence). The CDR3 DNA sequence: TGCGCCAGCAGGGACAGGGGGCCCAATCAGCCCCAGCATTTT. It yields the protein CASRDRGPNQPQHF.

The rearrangement links TRBV19 to TRBJ2-5, with 10 nucleotides matching TRBD2. From germline, CDR1 is LNHDA and CDR2 SQIVND (reference sequence). This CDR3 contains 18 residues. With V trimmed by 2 bases and J by 2 bases, 11 bases remained unmatched. CDR3 sequence reads: CASSIRGPGTSAQETQYF. CDR3 sequence (DNA): TGTGCCAGTAGTATACGCGGACCCGGGACTAGCGCACAAGAGACCCAGTACTTC. Full variable domain (outside the CDR3, taken from reference TRBV19 and TRBJ2-5): DGGITQSPKYLFRKEGQNVTLSCEQNLNHDAMYWYRQDPGQGLRLIYYSQIVNDFQKGDIAEGYSVSREKKESFPLTVTSAQKNPTAFYLCASSIRGPGTSAQETQYFGPGTRLLVL.

This clone appeared once. The V call is TRBV2, the J call TRBJ2-3; possible D gene TRBD2, 5 bases. CDR3 length: 15 residues. V was cut by 5 bases and J by 2 bases, with 14 bases left in between. Germline CDR1 and CDR2: SNHLY and FYNNEI. The CDR3 sequence: CASSLGGLITDTQYF. Here the CDR3 DNA reads TGTGCCAGCAGTCTAGGAGGACTTATCACAGATACGCAGTATTTT.

This chain uses TRBV11-2 with TRBJ2-7; TRBD1 is a possible D gene (6 bases). Germline CDR1 and CDR2: SGHAT and FQNNGV. This CDR3 is 18 amino acids long. V was cut by 2 bases and J by 5 bases, with 25 bases left in between. The CDR3 bases are TGTGCCAGCAGCTTAATTGTTACGTCGACAGGCTGGTCCGACGAGCAGTACTTC. Its protein product is CASSLIVTSTGWSDEQYF.

V is TRBV7-9 and J is TRBJ1-1; D is undetermined. Germline V CDR1 and CDR2: SEHNR, FQNEAQ (reference sequence). This CDR3 is built from 13 residues. V was cut by 0 bases and J by 4 bases, with 6 bases left in between. The CDR3 protein is CASSLARGTEAFF. CDR3 DNA: TGTGCCAGCAGCTTAGCGCGGGGCACTGAAGCTTTCTTT.

The V and J genes are TRBV5-4 and TRBJ2-3; TRBD2 agrees at 13 bases. CDR3 length: 19 residues. V lost 3 bases to trimming and J lost 1 base; unmatched junction nucleotides: 11. Germline V gene lookup returns CDR1 SGHNT and CDR2 YYREEE (reference sequence). CDR3 sequence: CASSWSSLLAGGGTDTQYF. In nucleotides, the CDR3 is TGTGCCAGCAGCTGGTCCTCTTTACTAGCGGGGGGGGGCACAGATACGCAGTATTTT. Full variable domain (outside the CDR3, taken from reference TRBV5-4 and TRBJ2-3): ETGVTQSPTHLIKTRGQQVTLRCSSQSGHNTVSWYQQALGQGPQFIFQYYREEENGRGNFPPRFSGLQFPNYSSELNVNALELDDSALYLCASSWSSLLAGGGTDTQYFGPGTRLTVL.

The chain joins TRBV7-2 to TRBJ2-1; 8 nucleotides agree with TRBD1. V shed 5 bases and J 8 bases; nucleotides not matched to a gene: 11. The CDR3 spans 15 residues. In germline, CDR1 is SGHTA, CDR2 FQGNSA. The CDR3 DNA sequence: TGTGCCAGCAGCCTGAGGCAGGGGGCTAGCGATGAGCAGTTCTTC. Translating it yields CASSLRQGASDEQFF.

The chain has TRBV11-2 and TRBJ1-3; D remains ambiguous. From germline, CDR1 is SGHAT and CDR2 FQNNGV. V lost 3 bases and J lost 0, with 6 bases in between. This CDR3 is 14 amino acids long. The CDR3 DNA follows: TGTGCCAGCAGCTTGGGCAGCTCTGGAAACACCATATATTTT. Translating gives CASSLGSSGNTIYF. Variable domain in full (rest from reference TRBV11-2 and TRBJ1-3): EAGVAQSPRYKIIEKRQSVAFWCNPISGHATLYWYQQILGQGPKLLIQFQNNGVVDDSQLPKDRFSAERLKGVDSTLKIQPAKLEDSAVYLCASSLGSSGNTIYFGEGSWLTVV.

The V and J genes are TRBV4-2 and TRBJ2-5, with D unresolved. V was clipped by 0 bases and J by 4 bases, with 6 bases between them. The CDR3 runs 13 residues. Germline values: CDR1 LGHNA, CDR2 YNFKEQ. The CDR3 here is CASSQDGRETQYF. The CDR3 DNA reads TGTGCCAGCAGCCAAGATGGGCGAGAGACCCAGTACTTC.

This clone appeared a single time. The chain carries TRBV6-5 and TRBJ1-4, with 7 positions matching TRBD1. The ends lost 7 bases at V and 8 bases at J; junction bases unmatched: 10. The CDR3 extends over 14 amino acids. Germline CDR1 and CDR2: MNHEY and SVGAGI. The CDR3 protein is CASTTTGLSEKLFF. CDR3 in DNA: TGTGCCAGCACAACGACAGGGCTAAGCGAAAAACTGTTTTTT.

The chain carries TRBV9 and TRBJ2-1; D is perhaps TRBD1 (6 bases). The length of the CDR3 is 17 residues. CDR1 is SGDLS, CDR2 YYNGEE, per germline. Trimming stripped 1 base from V and 3 bases from J, with 17 bases between. CDR3 DNA sequence: TGTGCCAGCAGCGTATCTTCCGGGACATTCGTCTACAATGAGCAGTTCTTC. Residues: CASSVSSGTFVYNEQFF.

The chain links TRBV7-2 to TRBJ2-3; unclear D gene. Germline V gene data show CDR1 as SGHTA and CDR2 as FQGNSA. The CDR3 has 13 residues. The germline V and J ends were trimmed by 2 bases and 4 bases, with 7 bases remaining between them. The CDR3 DNA follows: TGTGCCAGCAGCTTAAACCTAGCAGATACGCAGTATTTT. This codes for CASSLNLADTQYF.